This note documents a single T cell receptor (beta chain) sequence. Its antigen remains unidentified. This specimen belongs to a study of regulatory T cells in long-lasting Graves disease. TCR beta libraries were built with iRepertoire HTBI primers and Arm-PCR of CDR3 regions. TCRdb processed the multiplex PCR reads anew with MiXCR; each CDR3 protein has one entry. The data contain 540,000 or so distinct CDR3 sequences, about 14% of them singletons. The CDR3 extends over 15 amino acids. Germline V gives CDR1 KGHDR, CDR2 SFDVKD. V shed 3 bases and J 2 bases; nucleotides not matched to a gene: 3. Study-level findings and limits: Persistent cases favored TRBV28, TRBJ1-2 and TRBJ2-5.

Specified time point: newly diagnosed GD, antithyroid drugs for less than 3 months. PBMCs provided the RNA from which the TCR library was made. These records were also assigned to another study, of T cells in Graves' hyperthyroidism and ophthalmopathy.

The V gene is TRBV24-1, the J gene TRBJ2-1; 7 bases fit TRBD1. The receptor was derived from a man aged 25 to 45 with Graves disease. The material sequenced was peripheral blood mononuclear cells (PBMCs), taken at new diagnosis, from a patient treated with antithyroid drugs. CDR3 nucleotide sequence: TGTGCCACCAGTGATCGGCAGGGGGCCTACAATGAGCAGTTCTTC. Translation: CATSDRQGAYNEQFF.